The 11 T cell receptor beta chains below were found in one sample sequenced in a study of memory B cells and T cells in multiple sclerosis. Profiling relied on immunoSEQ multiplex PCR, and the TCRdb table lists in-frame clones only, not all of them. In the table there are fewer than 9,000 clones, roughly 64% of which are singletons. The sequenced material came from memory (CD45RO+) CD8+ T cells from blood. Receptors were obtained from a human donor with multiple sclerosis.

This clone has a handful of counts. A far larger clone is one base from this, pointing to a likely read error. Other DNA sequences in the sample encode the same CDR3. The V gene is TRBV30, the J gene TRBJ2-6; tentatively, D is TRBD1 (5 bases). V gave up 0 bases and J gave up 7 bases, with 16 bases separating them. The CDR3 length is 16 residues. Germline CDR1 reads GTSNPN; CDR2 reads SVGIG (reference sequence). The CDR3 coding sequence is TGTGCCTGGAGTGTACCGGCAGGGAATGGTGCCAACGTCCTGACTTTC. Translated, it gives CAWSVPAGNGANVLTF.

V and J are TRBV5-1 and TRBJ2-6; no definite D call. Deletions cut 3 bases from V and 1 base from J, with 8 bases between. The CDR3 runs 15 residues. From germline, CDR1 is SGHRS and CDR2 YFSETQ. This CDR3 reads CASSSPESGANVLTF. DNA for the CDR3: TGCGCCAGCAGCTCCCCAGAATCTGGGGCCAACGTCCTGACTTTC.

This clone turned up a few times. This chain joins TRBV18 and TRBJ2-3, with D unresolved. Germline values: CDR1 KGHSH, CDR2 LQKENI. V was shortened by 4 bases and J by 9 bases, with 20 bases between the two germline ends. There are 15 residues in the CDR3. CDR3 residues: CASSLYGESPITQYF. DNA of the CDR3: TGTGCCAGCTCACTATACGGAGAATCCCCGATCACGCAGTATTTT.

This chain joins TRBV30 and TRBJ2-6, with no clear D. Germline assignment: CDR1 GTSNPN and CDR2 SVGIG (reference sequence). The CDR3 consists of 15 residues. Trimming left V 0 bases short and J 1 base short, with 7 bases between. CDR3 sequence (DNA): TGTGCCTGGAGTGTCTTCCCTTCTGGGGCCAACGTCCTGACTTTC. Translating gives CAWSVFPSGANVLTF.

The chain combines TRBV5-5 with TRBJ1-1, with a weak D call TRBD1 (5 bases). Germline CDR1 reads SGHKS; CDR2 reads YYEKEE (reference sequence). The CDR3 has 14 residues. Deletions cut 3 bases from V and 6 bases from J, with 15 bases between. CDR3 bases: TGTGCCAGCAGCTATAGTGGGGCATGGGCTGAAGCTTTCTTT. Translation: CASSYSGAWAEAFF.

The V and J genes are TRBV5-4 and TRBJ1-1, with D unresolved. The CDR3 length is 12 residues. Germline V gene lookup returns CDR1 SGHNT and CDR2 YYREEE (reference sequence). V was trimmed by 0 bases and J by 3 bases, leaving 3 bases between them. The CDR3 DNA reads TGTGCCAGCAGCTTGGCGGACACTGAAGCTTTCTTT. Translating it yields CASSLADTEAFF.

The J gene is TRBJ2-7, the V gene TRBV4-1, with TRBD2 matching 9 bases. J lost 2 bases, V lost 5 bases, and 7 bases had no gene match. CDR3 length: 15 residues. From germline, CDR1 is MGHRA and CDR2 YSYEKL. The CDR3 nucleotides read TGCGCCAGCAGCGTGGCGGGCGGGGGGGCCTACGAGCAGTACTTC. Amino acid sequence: CASSVAGGGAYEQYF.

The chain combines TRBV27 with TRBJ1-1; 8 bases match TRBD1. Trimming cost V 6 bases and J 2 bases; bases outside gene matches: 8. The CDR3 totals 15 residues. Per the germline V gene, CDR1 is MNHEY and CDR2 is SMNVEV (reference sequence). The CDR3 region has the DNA TGTGCCAGCAGGGCCGGGACAGGACACAACACTGAAGCTTTCTTT. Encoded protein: CASRAGTGHNTEAFF.

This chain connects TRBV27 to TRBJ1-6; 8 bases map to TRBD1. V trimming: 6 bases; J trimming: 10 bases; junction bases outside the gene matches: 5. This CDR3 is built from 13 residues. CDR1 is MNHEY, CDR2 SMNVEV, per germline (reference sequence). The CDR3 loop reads CASRTGEASPLHF. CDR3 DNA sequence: TGTGCCAGCAGGACAGGGGAAGCGTCACCCCTCCACTTT.

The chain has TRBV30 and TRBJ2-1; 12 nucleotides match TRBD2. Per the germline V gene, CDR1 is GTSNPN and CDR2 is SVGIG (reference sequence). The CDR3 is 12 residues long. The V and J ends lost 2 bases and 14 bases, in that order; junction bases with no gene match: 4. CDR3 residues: CAWSWTSGTEFF. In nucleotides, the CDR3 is TGTGCCTGGAGTTGGACTAGCGGGACTGAGTTCTTC.

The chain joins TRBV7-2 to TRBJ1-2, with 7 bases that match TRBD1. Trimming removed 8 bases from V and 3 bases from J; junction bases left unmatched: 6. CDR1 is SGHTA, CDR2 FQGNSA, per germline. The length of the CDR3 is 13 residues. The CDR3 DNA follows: TGTGCCAGCGAAGGACAGGAATACTATGGCTACACCTTC. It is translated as CASEGQEYYGYTF. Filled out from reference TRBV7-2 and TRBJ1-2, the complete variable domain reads GAGVSQSPSNKVTEKGKDVELRCDPISGHTALYWYRQSLGQGLEFLIYFQGNSAPDKSGLPSDRFSAERTGGSVSTLTIQRTQQEDSAVYLCASEGQEYYGYTFGSGTRLTVV.